The next 30 T cell receptor beta chains were all read from a single sample in a study of tissue T cells after allogeneic stem cell transplantation. Regarding time point: mouse harvest day 7 after allogeneic transplant. Tail vein injection delivered 10^7 T-cell-depleted bone marrow cells and 10^6 splenic CD5+ T cells. Only in-frame clones appear in the TCRdb table, and some are missing; sequencing was by immunoSEQ multiplex PCR. This table has approximately 9,000 clones, over 40% appearing once. The sequenced sample consisted of gut tissue. The receptors originated from a female BALB/c mouse given C57BL/6 T cells with graft-versus-host disease after an allogeneic hematopoietic cell transplant.

For this clone: Gene names are mouse gene names. Read sequence stops 1 residue before the CDR3 end, and the germline J gene provides the missing end. This chain uses TRBV23 with TRBJ1-6; whether TRBD1, the table's D call, matches the DNA was not checked. Being an ORF, TRBJ1-6 has a function that is uncertain. Germline V CDR1 and CDR2: KGHTA, FQNQQP. CDR3 length: 16 residues. CDR3 bases read: TGCTCCAGCAGTCACCCGGGACAGGGCTATAATTCGCCCCTCTAC. It yields the protein CSSSHPGQGYNSPLY. The CDR3 in full is CSSSHPGQGYNSPLYF.

Remarks on this clone: These gene names are mouse names. The read ends 1 residue before the CDR3 terminus; that terminus is restored from the germline J gene. The chain uses TRBV15 and TRBJ2-7; D is possibly TRBD2 (6 bases). The CDR3 is 12 amino acids. Trimming took 3 bases from V and 7 from J, leaving 10 bases between them. The germline gives CDR1 SGHND, CDR2 FRSKSL. CDR3 DNA, as far as it was read: TGTGCCAGCAGTTTGGGGGGAGGGGAACAGTAC. Its protein is CASSLGGGEQY. The entire CDR3 reads CASSLGGGEQYF.

Worth noting for this clone: Gene names and germline match the mouse. The read ends 1 residue before the CDR3 terminus; that terminus is restored from the germline J gene. V and J are TRBV13-1 and TRBJ2-2; 8 nucleotides line up with TRBD2. The trim removed 1 base at V and 2 bases at J, leaving 1 base unmatched. The V gene's germline CDR1 is NSHNY and CDR2 SYGAGN. This CDR3 has 15 residues. CDR3: CASSDHWGNTGQLYF. CDR3 bases read: TGTGCCAGCAGTGATCACTGGGGGAACACCGGGCAGCTCTAC.

As to this clone: The germline and genes are mouse ones. The missing CDR3 end, 1 residue past where the read stops, is filled in from the germline J gene. The chain joins TRBV20 to TRBJ1-6; D may be TRBD1 (6 bases). TRBJ1-6 is an ORF; its function is uncertain. Germline lookup yields CDR1 GFQATS and CDR2 STVNSAI. V dropped 0 bases and J dropped 7 bases, with 10 bases sitting between them. The CDR3 runs to 14 residues. The covered CDR3 bases are TGTGGTGCTAGGGATCAGGGGACGAATTCGCCCCTCTAC. Residues: CGARDQGTNSPLY. The whole CDR3 protein reads CGARDQGTNSPLYF.

On this clone: Gene labels here are mouse ones. The sequence runs out 1 residue before the end of the CDR3; the remainder is reconstructed from the germline J gene. The chain has TRBV12-2 and TRBJ2-5, with a tentative D call TRBD2 (5 bases). V dropped 0 bases and J dropped 2 bases, with 8 bases sitting between them. CDR3 length: 14 residues. Looked up from germline, CDR1 is SGHLS and CDR2 is HYDKME. The chain's CDR3 is CASSLRWVQDTQYF. CDR3 DNA (partial): TGTGCCAGCTCTCTCCGCTGGGTCCAAGACACCCAGTAC.

For this clone: Mouse names are used for the genes. CDR3 bases read: TGTGCCAGCGGTGAAGGGACAGGGGTAGGAAATACGCTCTAT. Translation: CASGEGTGVGNTLY. In full, the CDR3 is CASGEGTGVGNTLYF. The chain employs TRBV13-2 and TRBJ1-3; 10 nucleotides agree with TRBD1. The CDR3 extends 1 residue past the end of the read, so its final part is completed from the germline J gene. Trimming cost V 2 bases and J 4 bases; bases outside gene matches: 3. CDR3 size: 15 residues. Germline assignment: CDR1 NNHNN and CDR2 SYGAGS (reference sequence).

For this clone: Gene names follow the mouse nomenclature. The CDR3 goes on 1 residue after the read ends, and that part is filled in from the germline J gene. The V gene is TRBV19, the J gene TRBJ2-1, with D hard to call. Trimming stripped 2 bases from V and 2 bases from J, with 8 bases between. This CDR3 is 14 amino acids long. Germline CDR1 reads FNHDT; CDR2 reads SITEND (reference sequence). CDR3 DNA, as far as it was read: TGTGCCAGCAGTATGACGGGGTACTATGCTGAGCAGTTC. This codes for CASSMTGYYAEQF. The complete CDR3 sequence is CASSMTGYYAEQFF.

Worth noting for this clone: Each gene name is a mouse one. The part of the CDR3 DNA that was read is TGTGCCAGCTCTCTCGAAACCTGGGGCTATGCTGAGCAGTTC. Its protein is CASSLETWGYAEQF. The full CDR3 protein reads CASSLETWGYAEQFF. J is TRBJ2-1 and V is TRBV12-2, with a possible D match to TRBD2 (6 bases). From the germline J gene comes the end of the CDR3, since the read stops 1 residue before it. This CDR3 spans 15 amino acids. Between the trimmed V and J ends, which lost 0 bases and 3 bases, there was a span of 11 bases. Germline assignment: CDR1 SGHLS and CDR2 HYDKME.

Comment on this clone: Gene names denote mouse genes. Sequencing ends 1 residue short of the CDR3 end; the germline J gene provides the rest. This rearrangement joins TRBV16 to TRBJ1-1; D is possibly TRBD1 (5 bases). CDR1 is SGHSA and CDR2 is FRNQAP in the germline V gene. Trimming left V 3 bases short and J 0 bases short, with 8 bases between. The CDR3 extends over 14 amino acids. The CDR3 loop is CASSFQGSNTEVFF. The covered CDR3 bases are TGTGCAAGCAGCTTCCAGGGATCAAACACAGAAGTCTTC.

On this clone itself: The germline and genes are mouse ones. Read data end 1 residue before the CDR3 end; the end is taken from the germline J gene. The chain combines TRBV26 with TRBJ2-7; 10 bases line up with TRBD2. The V segment lost 0 bases and the J segment 3 bases; nucleotides outside the gene matches: 2. Germline CDR1 and CDR2: KGHPV and FQNQEV (reference sequence). The CDR3 totals 15 residues. CDR3 bases read: TGTGCCAGCAGTCTGTCGAACTGGGGGGGCTATGAACAGTAC. This encodes CASSLSNWGGYEQY. The whole CDR3 reads CASSLSNWGGYEQYF. Filled out from reference TRBV26 and TRBJ2-7, the complete variable domain reads NSKVIQTPRYLVKGQGQKAKMRCIPEKGHPVVFWYQQNKNNEFKFLINFQNQEVLQQIDMTEKRFSAECPSNSPCSLEIQSSEAGDSALYLCASSLSNWGGYEQYFGPGTRLTVL.

Notes on this clone: Germline and genes: mouse. The read comes to an end 1 residue before the CDR3 does, leaving the germline J gene to fill in the end. The gene calls are TRBV16 and TRBJ2-2; 11 nucleotides agree with TRBD2. Losses at the gene ends were 7 bases for V and 2 bases for J; bases not matched to a gene: 0. The CDR3 extends over 14 amino acids. In germline, CDR1 is SGHSA, CDR2 FRNQAP. CDR3 residues: CASNWGGNTGQLYF. The CDR3 DNA, read in part, is TGTGCAAGCAACTGGGGGGGCAACACCGGGCAGCTCTAC.

Remarks on this clone: Mouse germline and gene names are used. The missing CDR3 end, 1 residue past where the read stops, is filled in from the germline J gene. The genes are TRBV13-1 and TRBJ1-4, with D tentatively TRBD1 (6 bases). The CDR3 consists of 12 residues. Trimming left V 5 bases short and J 4 bases short, with 6 bases between. Per the germline V gene, CDR1 is NSHNY and CDR2 is SYGAGN. Partial CDR3 DNA: TGTGCCAGCAGGACAGGCAACGAAAGATTATTT. It yields the protein CASRTGNERLF. The whole CDR3 is CASRTGNERLFF.

A note on this clone: All gene names here are mouse names. Read data end 1 residue before the CDR3 end; the end is taken from the germline J gene. The chain combines TRBV5 with TRBJ1-1, with a possible D match to TRBD1 (6 bases). The CDR3 length is 16 residues. Germline CDR1 and CDR2: LGHNA and YNLKQL (reference sequence). V gave up 1 base and J gave up 0 bases, with 12 bases separating them. The CDR3 bases that were read are TGTGCCAGCAGCCAAGCCCCCGACAGGACAAACACAGAAGTCTTC. As protein: CASSQAPDRTNTEVF. In full, the CDR3 reads CASSQAPDRTNTEVFF.

This clone was counted a single time. Gene names and germline match the mouse. The sequence runs out 1 residue before the end of the CDR3; the remainder is reconstructed from the germline J gene. The rearrangement links TRBV5 to TRBJ1-4; TRBD1 is a possible D gene (5 bases). Germline CDR1 and CDR2: LGHNA and YNLKQL (reference sequence). This CDR3 has 16 amino acids. Trimming took 0 bases from V and 1 from J, leaving 9 bases between them. The CDR3 DNA, read in part, is TGTGCCAGCAGCCAAGAAAGGACATCTTCCAACGAAAGATTATTT. The encoded protein is CASSQERTSSNERLF. The CDR3 as a whole reads CASSQERTSSNERLFF.

In the case of this clone: Mouse germline and gene names are used. The read comes to an end 1 residue before the CDR3 does, leaving the germline J gene to fill in the end. The chain carries TRBV26 and TRBJ2-5; tentative D call: TRBD1 (5 bases). In germline, CDR1 is KGHPV, CDR2 FQNQEV (reference sequence). CDR3 length: 14 amino acids. V was pared by 2 bases and J by 4 bases, with 10 bases between. CDR3 DNA, as far as it was read: TGTGCCAGCAGTCTGCCAGGGAAAGAAGACACCCAGTAC. The encoded protein is CASSLPGKEDTQY. The whole CDR3 is CASSLPGKEDTQYF.

To note about this clone: The genes and germline here are from mouse. With the read ending 1 residue before the CDR3 end, the germline J gene is used to fill in that end. The V and J genes are TRBV26 and TRBJ1-4; D is ambiguous. The CDR3 consists of 13 residues. V dropped 2 bases and J dropped 5 bases, with 6 bases sitting between them. Germline V lookup: CDR1 KGHPV, CDR2 FQNQEV (reference sequence). The chain's CDR3 is CASSLRGNERLFF. CDR3 DNA (partial): TGTGCCAGCAGTCTGCGAGGGAACGAAAGATTATTT.

This clone is judged medium-sized. The gene names given are mouse names. Sequencing ends 1 residue short of the CDR3 end; the germline J gene provides the rest. This sequence joins TRBV26 and TRBJ1-4; the match to TRBD1 covers 7 bases. Germline V gene data show CDR1 as KGHPV and CDR2 as FQNQEV (reference sequence). The ends lost 2 bases at V and 2 bases at J; junction bases unmatched: 2. The CDR3 is 15 residues long. CDR3 sequence: CASSLTGASNERLFF. The covered CDR3 bases are TGTGCCAGCAGTCTGACAGGGGCCTCCAACGAAAGATTATTT.

This clone qualifies as medium-sized. The gene names here belong to mouse. The read finishes 1 residue shy of the CDR3 end, and the germline J gene is used to complete it. The rearrangement links TRBV26 to TRBJ1-4, with D perhaps matching TRBD1 (5 bases). The V and J ends lost 2 bases and 4 bases respectively, with 8 bases between them. The germline CDR1 and CDR2 sequences are KGHPV and FQNQEV (reference sequence). The CDR3 extends over 14 amino acids. CDR3 DNA, as far as it was read: TGTGCCAGCAGTCTGGCAGGGTTCAACGAAAGATTATTT. As protein: CASSLAGFNERLF. The whole CDR3 sequence is CASSLAGFNERLFF.

Regarding this clone: Genes and germline come from the mouse. The read ends 1 residue shy of where the CDR3 ends; the end is completed using the germline J gene. V usage is TRBV4 and J usage is TRBJ2-7; 8 bases are shared with TRBD1. CDR1 is LGHDT and CDR2 is YNNKQL in the germline V gene (reference sequence). With V trimmed by 5 bases and J by 4 bases, 4 bases remained unmatched. This CDR3 comprises 13 residues. CDR3 DNA (partial): TGTGCCAGCAGCCCGGACAGGGTTTATGAACAGTAC. As protein: CASSPDRVYEQY. The full CDR3 sequence reads CASSPDRVYEQYF.

This clone is medium-sized in the sample. Gene and germline names: mouse. The CDR3 is CASSLVQGGTEVFF. The sequenced part of the CDR3 DNA is TGTGCCAGCTCTCTCGTGCAGGGAGGCACAGAAGTCTTC. V usage is TRBV12-1 and J usage is TRBJ1-1; a possible D gene is TRBD1 (5 bases). The CDR3 end falls 1 residue outside the read, so it is completed with the germline J gene. Germline V CDR1 and CDR2: SGHSN, HYEKVE. Trimming pared 0 bases from V and 4 bases from J, leaving 11 bases between. CDR3 length: 14 amino acids.

As for this clone: Gene and germline names: mouse. From the germline J gene comes the end of the CDR3, since the read stops 1 residue before it. The gene calls are TRBV16 and TRBJ2-7, with D uncertain. The CDR3 extends over 12 amino acids. Germline V gene sequence: CDR1 SGHSA, CDR2 FRNQAP. V shed 1 base and J shed 2 bases, with 3 bases lying between them. CDR3 bases read: TGTGCAAGCAGCTTAGTTACCTATGAACAGTAC. Encoded protein: CASSLVTYEQY. The complete CDR3 reads CASSLVTYEQYF.

A word on this clone: Mouse germline and gene names are used. The CDR3 goes on 1 residue after the read ends, and that part is filled in from the germline J gene. The V call is TRBV26, the J call TRBJ2-2; D tentatively fits TRBD1 or TRBD2 (5 bases each). Germline V gene sequence: CDR1 KGHPV, CDR2 FQNQEV (reference sequence). V lost 0 bases and J lost 0, with 8 bases in between. The CDR3 extends over 16 amino acids. Partial CDR3 DNA: TGTGCCAGCAGTCTGTCGGGGCGTGCAAACACCGGGCAGCTCTAC. As protein: CASSLSGRANTGQLY. The CDR3 as a whole reads CASSLSGRANTGQLYF.

Remarks on this clone: The germline and genes are mouse ones. The read falls 1 residue short of the CDR3 end, and the missing part is taken from the germline J gene. The chain recombines TRBV12-2 with TRBJ2-4; no clear D gene. The germline V gene encodes CDR1 SGHLS and CDR2 HYDKME. With 0 bases removed from V and 0 bases from J, the gap between germline ends came to 6 bases. This CDR3 contains 14 residues. The CDR3 is CASSLTASQNTLYF. The DNA read from the CDR3 is TGTGCCAGCTCTCTCACAGCTAGTCAAAACACCTTGTAC.

On this clone itself: The gene names here belong to mouse. From the germline J gene comes the end of the CDR3, since the read stops 1 residue before it. The gene calls are TRBV16 and TRBJ1-4, with D possibly being TRBD1 (5 bases). Per the germline V gene, CDR1 is SGHSA and CDR2 is FRNQAP. CDR3 length equals 15 residues. V was shortened by 5 bases and J by 0 bases, with 10 bases between the two germline ends. CDR3 protein: CASSPGQLSNERLFF. The sequenced part of the CDR3 DNA is TGTGCAAGCAGCCCCGGACAACTTTCCAACGAAAGATTATTT.

About this clone: Germline and genes here are mouse. The read finishes 1 residue shy of the CDR3 end, and the germline J gene is used to complete it. The same CDR3 also results from other DNA sequences found in this sample. The J gene is TRBJ2-5, the V gene TRBV26, with a tentative D call TRBD1 (6 bases). The germline V gene encodes CDR1 KGHPV and CDR2 FQNQEV (reference sequence). The CDR3 is 14 amino acids. The V end lost 6 bases, the J end lost 0 bases, and 10 bases lay between the germline ends. The CDR3 DNA, read in part, is TGTGCCAGCAGCCGGACAGTTAACCAAGACACCCAGTAC. Amino acid sequence: CASSRTVNQDTQY. The whole CDR3 sequence reads CASSRTVNQDTQYF.

This clone has more than one count but fewer than ten. The germline and genes are mouse ones. Incomplete CDR3 DNA: TGTGCCAGCACCTTGGACAGGGGACAAAACACCTTGTAC. Its translation is CASTLDRGQNTLY. In full, the CDR3 is CASTLDRGQNTLYF. The chain employs TRBV26 and TRBJ2-4; the match to TRBD1 covers 9 bases. The read falls 1 residue short of the CDR3 end, and the missing part is taken from the germline J gene. Germline assignment: CDR1 KGHPV and CDR2 FQNQEV (reference sequence). The junction had 5 bases not matched to a gene; V was cut back by 7 bases and J by 3 bases. The CDR3 is 14 amino acids.

Details on this clone: Gene names and germline match the mouse. The covered CDR3 bases are TGTGCCAGCGGTGGGGGACTGGGGGCTAGTCAAAACACCTTGTAC. Translated, it gives CASGGGLGASQNTLY. The entire CDR3 is CASGGGLGASQNTLYF. V and J are TRBV13-2 and TRBJ2-4; 11 positions match TRBD2. Sequencing ends 1 residue short of the CDR3 end; the germline J gene provides the rest. Germline-derived CDR1 and CDR2 are NNHNN and SYGAGS (reference sequence). Losses at the gene ends were 3 bases for V and 0 bases for J; bases not matched to a gene: 3. This CDR3 has 16 residues.

In its sample, this clone was seen a few times. Gene names refer to mouse genes. Sequencing ends 1 residue short of the CDR3 end; the germline J gene provides the rest. The chain uses TRBV15 and TRBJ2-1, with 9 bases identical to TRBD2. With 3 bases clipped from V and 5 bases from J, the junction kept 2 bases outside the gene matches. CDR1 and CDR2 (germline): SGHND, FRSKSL. The CDR3 spans 14 residues. CDR3 DNA, as far as it was read: TGTGCCAGCAGTTTCACTGGGGGGAATGCTGAGCAGTTC. Its protein product is CASSFTGGNAEQF. The full CDR3 protein reads CASSFTGGNAEQFF.

About this clone itself: Gene and germline names: mouse. The read stops 1 residue short of the end of the CDR3; the missing end is completed from the germline J gene. This chain joins TRBV13-1 and TRBJ2-1; 11 nucleotides line up with TRBD2. The CDR3 sequence is 14 residues long. Germline V CDR1 and CDR2: NSHNY, SYGAGN. V lost 7 bases and J lost 1; bases outside the gene matches: 1. Partial CDR3 DNA: TGTGCCAGCCGGGACTGGGGGAACTATGCTGAGCAGTTC. This codes for CASRDWGNYAEQF. The whole CDR3 region reads CASRDWGNYAEQFF.

As regards this clone: Any gene name here is a mouse gene name. The read terminates 1 residue before the CDR3 end, so the remaining end is supplied by the germline J gene. This chain joins TRBV26 and TRBJ2-7, with 10 bases lining up with TRBD1. Trimming at V came to 6 bases and at J to 1 base, leaving 3 bases not matched to a gene. Per the germline V gene, CDR1 is KGHPV and CDR2 is FQNQEV (reference sequence). This CDR3 comprises 14 residues. The CDR3 sequence: CASRAGQGSYEQYF. The covered CDR3 bases are TGTGCCAGCAGAGCGGGACAGGGGTCCTATGAACAGTAC.